The rows below give T cell receptor beta chains drawn from one sample of a study of blood T cell repertoires in COVID-19. Produced via immunoSEQ multiplex PCR; TCRdb's table is partial and in-frame only. The repertoire consists of about 50,000 clones, with around 85% occurring once and the leading ten covering roughly 6.7%. Sequencing used peripheral blood. These receptors all come from a man aged 60-69 years with acute or convalescent COVID-19. CDR3s leave out the opening cysteine and the closing phenylalanine or tryptophan.

>TRBJ1-1|TRBV10-3
AISESYGNTEAF
>TRBJ2-5|TRBV28
ASNAGRLMTQY
>TRBJ1-5|TRBV19
ASSLTGGAQPQH
>TRBJ1-2|TRBV9
ASSARQGSNGYT
>TRBJ1-4|TRBV6-5
ASRADPGANEKLF
>TRBJ1-1|TRBV5-1
ASSSNREGSEAF
>TRBJ2-3|TRBV15
ATSRDHSGRASDTQY
>TRBJ2-3|TRBV28
ASSPRQGNAQY
>TRBJ2-5|TRBV2
ASSDNGETQY
>TRBJ1-2|TRBV5-1
ASSARQGATSVNYGYT
>TRBJ1-2|TRBV24-1
ATSDPRGGNYGYT
>TRBJ2-7|TRBV20-1
SARDLPEQY
>TRBJ2-1|TRBV7-9
ASSLGQGANEQF
>TRBJ2-1|TRBV19
ASHSRRGSSYNEQF
>TRBJ2-5|TRBV28
ASSPIGRDQETQY
>TRBJ2-7|TRBV4-1
ASSQDRSYEQY
>TRBJ1-2|TRBV5-1
ASSLVSGFSYGYT
>TRBJ1-4|TRBV10-3
ASTGIPNEKLF
>TRBJ2-7|TRBV30
AWSGGYEQY
>TRBJ2-5|TRBV15
ATSRVVTSGETQY
>TRBJ1-6|TRBV16
ASRLMTGLNSPLH
>TRBJ2-3|TRBV27
ASSPLGLAGNDTQY
>TRBJ2-7|TRBV24-1
ATAGYGGLY
>TRBJ1-6|TRBV28
ASSLEGARSPLH
>TRBJ2-5|TRBV5-1
ASGKDSRRQETQY
>TRBJ1-5|TRBV30
AWGGRGNQPQH
>TRBJ2-4|TRBV28
ASGSGGLAKNIQY
>TRBJ2-4|TRBV3-1/TRBV3-2
ASSQDSGGTKLAKNIQY
>TRBJ2-7|TRBV28
ASSSSTSGRDEQY
>TRBJ2-4|TRBV7-9
ASSLGLGRGYAKNIQY
>TRBJ1-4|TRBV2
ASQTRSNEKLF
>TRBJ1-5|TRBV15
ATSRGAYRRANSFNQPQH
>TRBJ1-2|TRBV24-1
ATSGTSQGAIGYT
>TRBJ2-2|TRBV3-1/TRBV3-2
ASAPSLANTGELF
>TRBJ1-5|TRBV2
ASSPQGLAQPQH
>TRBJ2-3|TRBV7-9
ASSFGQGTDTQY
>TRBJ2-7|TRBV28
ASSLSDRGEQY
>TRBJ1-5|TRBV19
ASSMVVNQPQH
>TRBJ1-5|TRBV28
ASRYSNQPQH
>TRBJ1-2|TRBV29-1
SAGGGAYGYT
>TRBJ2-2|TRBV6-1
ASSEDPARENTGELF
>TRBJ2-1|TRBV5-5
ASSSTGGGYNEQF
>TRBJ2-7|TRBV21-1
ASSRLRRKGAKFRSYEQY
>TRBJ2-7|TRBV29-1
SVWTGGSYEQY
>TRBJ1-1|TRBV27
ASSLRAPNTEAF
>TRBJ1-2|TRBV7-3
ASSLRGGGGYT
>TRBJ1-3|TRBV9
ASSVGRLPGYTIY
>TRBJ2-1|TRBV19
ASRNRAGYNEQF
>TRBJ2-3|TRBV24-1
ATSDRDRGRGYGTDTQY
>TRBJ1-4|TRBV7-2
ASSYPGLGTVNEKLF
>TRBJ2-7|TRBV18
ASSPGGTSGRKAYEQY
>TRBJ2-6|TRBV19
ASSINSLAGSSGANVLT
>TRBJ1-1|TRBV6-5
ASSYRTSGATEAF
>TRBJ2-5|TRBV27
ASSVLGLGEETQY
>TRBJ1-3|TRBV30
AWSVDRGPGNTIY